What follows is one TCR beta chain and its context. This record comes from a study of T cell changes during pregnancy in multiple sclerosis. TCRdb's copy holds only in-frame clones and misses some; the assay was immunoSEQ multiplex PCR. Seen here are tens of thousands of clones, 85% to 95% observed once, and the top ten hold around 0.4%. Here the sequenced sample was CD4+ T cells from peripheral blood mononuclear cells, taken in the second trimester of pregnancy. The origin of this receptor is a female donor with multiple sclerosis, enrolled in a pregnancy study.

The CDR3 DNA follows: TGTGCCAGCAGTTTATCTCGGGGTTTCTATGGCTACACCTTC. It yields the protein CASSLSRGFYGYTF. The V and J genes are TRBV27 and TRBJ1-2; no clear D gene. Germline CDR1 MNHEY, CDR2 SMNVEV (reference sequence). This CDR3 is 14 amino acids long. V was pared by 0 bases and J by 4 bases, with 9 bases between.